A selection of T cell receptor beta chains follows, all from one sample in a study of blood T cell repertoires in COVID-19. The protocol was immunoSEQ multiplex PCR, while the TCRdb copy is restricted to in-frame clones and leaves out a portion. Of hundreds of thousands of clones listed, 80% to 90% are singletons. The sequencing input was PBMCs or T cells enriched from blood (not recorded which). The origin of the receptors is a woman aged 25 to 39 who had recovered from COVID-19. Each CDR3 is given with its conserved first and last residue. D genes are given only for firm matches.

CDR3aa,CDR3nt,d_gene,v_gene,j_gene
CASSEGQGTYNEQFF,TGTGCCAGCAGCGAGGGACAGGGGACCTACAATGAGCAGTTCTTC,TRBD1,TRBV9,TRBJ2-1
CAISEWTGRNTEAFF,TGTGCCATCAGTGAGTGGACAGGGAGGAACACTGAAGCTTTCTTT,TRBD1,TRBV10-3,TRBJ1-1
CASSQDGSGTREQYF,TGTGCCAGCAGCCAAGATGGGTCAGGCACACGCGAGCAGTACTTC,.,TRBV3-1/TRBV3-2,TRBJ2-7
CASSVEEYPGNTIYF,TGTGCCAGCAGCGTAGAGGAGTACCCTGGAAACACCATATATTTT,.,TRBV9,TRBJ1-3
CASSPGGLARETQYF,TGTGCCAGCTCACCGGGAGGTCTGGCTAGGGAGACCCAGTACTTC,.,TRBV18,TRBJ2-5
CASSLLRTGGYNEQFF,TGTGCCAGCAGTTTATTAAGGACAGGGGGCTACAATGAGCAGTTCTTC,TRBD1,TRBV28,TRBJ2-1
CASSLGLQADTQYF,TGTGCCAGCAGCTTAGGACTACAAGCGGATACGCAGTATTTT,.,TRBV11-2,TRBJ2-3
CASSRRLAGVIEQYF,TGTGCCAGCAGTCGCCGACTAGCGGGAGTTATCGAGCAGTACTTC,TRBD2,TRBV2,TRBJ2-7
CASSGQGAVHF,TGTGCCAGCAGCGGACAGGGTGCGGTCCACTTT,TRBD1,TRBV2,TRBJ1-6
CASSAAGTGGYYGYTF,TGTGCCAGCAGCGCGGCCGGGACAGGGGGCTACTATGGCTACACCTTC,TRBD1,TRBV9,TRBJ1-2
CASSGRDRGNYGYTF,TGTGCCAGTAGTGGCCGGGACAGGGGCAACTATGGCTACACCTTC,TRBD1,TRBV19,TRBJ1-2
CASSLGGTSTDTQYF,TGTGCCAGCAGTTTAGGAGGCACTAGCACAGATACGCAGTATTTT,.,TRBV28,TRBJ2-3
CASSLIDRGSPLHF,TGTGCCAGCAGTTTAATAGACAGGGGATCACCCCTCCACTTT,TRBD1,TRBV27,TRBJ1-6
CASSLIGETEAFF,TGTGCCAGCAGCTTAATAGGGGAAACTGAAGCTTTCTTT,.,TRBV11-2,TRBJ1-1
CAWSPSASGRVNEQYF,TGTGCCTGGAGTCCCTCAGCTAGCGGGAGAGTAAACGAGCAGTACTTC,TRBD2,TRBV30,TRBJ2-7
CASSPGTGALGYTF,TGTGCCAGCAGCCCCGGGACAGGTGCACTCGGCTACACCTTC,TRBD1,TRBV3-1/TRBV3-2,TRBJ1-2
CASSPHLYSEDNEQFF,TGTGCTAGCAGCCCGCATCTCTACTCTGAGGACAATGAGCAGTTCTTC,.,TRBV7-7,TRBJ2-1
CASSITRQGDSPLHF,TGTGCCAGTAGTATTACGCGACAGGGGGATTCACCCCTCCACTTT,TRBD1,TRBV19,TRBJ1-6
CASSLGSGTGYTGELFF,TGTGCCAGCAGCTTGGGAAGCGGGACAGGGTACACCGGGGAGCTGTTTTTT,TRBD1,TRBV5-8,TRBJ2-2
CATSRDTSALNQPQHF,TGTGCCACCAGCAGAGATACTTCAGCGTTAAATCAGCCCCAGCATTTT,.,TRBV15,TRBJ1-5
CASSLLSNTGELFF,TGTGCCAGCAGCTTACTATCGAACACCGGGGAGCTGTTTTTT,.,TRBV7-3,TRBJ2-2
CASSPREREKLFF,TGTGCCAGCAGCCCTCGGGAAAGGGAAAAACTGTTTTTT,.,TRBV12-3/TRBV12-4,TRBJ1-4
CASSFGDRANEQFF,TGTGCCAGCAGCTTCGGGGACAGGGCTAATGAGCAGTTCTTC,TRBD1,TRBV6-6,TRBJ2-1